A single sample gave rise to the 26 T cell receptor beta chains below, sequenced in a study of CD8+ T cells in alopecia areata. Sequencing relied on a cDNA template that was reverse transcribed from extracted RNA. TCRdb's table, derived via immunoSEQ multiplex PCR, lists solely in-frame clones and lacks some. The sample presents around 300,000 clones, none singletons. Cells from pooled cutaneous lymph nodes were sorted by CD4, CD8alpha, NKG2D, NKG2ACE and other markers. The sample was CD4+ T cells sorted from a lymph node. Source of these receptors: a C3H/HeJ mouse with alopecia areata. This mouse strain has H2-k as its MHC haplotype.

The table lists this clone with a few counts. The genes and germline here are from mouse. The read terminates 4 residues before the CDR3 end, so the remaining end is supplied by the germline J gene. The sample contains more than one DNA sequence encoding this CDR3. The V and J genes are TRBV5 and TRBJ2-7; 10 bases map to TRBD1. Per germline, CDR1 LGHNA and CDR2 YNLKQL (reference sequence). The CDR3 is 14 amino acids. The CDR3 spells CASSQGTGGYEQYF. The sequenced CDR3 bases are TGTGCCAGCAGCCAAGGGACAGGGGGATAT.

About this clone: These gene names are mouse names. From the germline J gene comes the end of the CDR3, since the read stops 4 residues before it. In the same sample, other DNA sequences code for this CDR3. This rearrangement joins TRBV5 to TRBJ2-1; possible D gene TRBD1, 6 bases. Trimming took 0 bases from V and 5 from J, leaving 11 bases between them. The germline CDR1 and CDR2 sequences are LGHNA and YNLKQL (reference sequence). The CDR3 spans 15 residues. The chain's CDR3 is CASSQEQGLDAEQFF. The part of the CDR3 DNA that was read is TGTGCCAGCAGCCAAGAGCAGGGGCTGGATGCT.

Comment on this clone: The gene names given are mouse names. The DNA read from the CDR3 is TGTGCCAGCAGCCAAGCCGACTGGGGGCAAGAC. This sequence encodes CASSQADWGQD. The full CDR3 sequence reads CASSQADWGQDTQYF. The chain recombines TRBV5 with TRBJ2-5; 9 nucleotides match TRBD2. Sequencing ends 4 residues short of the CDR3 end; the germline J gene provides the rest. Trimming at V came to 1 base and at J to 3 bases, leaving 2 bases not matched to a gene. This CDR3 has 15 residues. In germline, CDR1 is LGHNA, CDR2 YNLKQL (reference sequence).

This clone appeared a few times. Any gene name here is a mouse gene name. CDR3 protein: CAWSRSGTGDSDYTF. CDR3 DNA, as far as it was read: TGTGCCTGGAGTCGATCCGGGACAGGGGACTCC. The gene calls are TRBV31 and TRBJ1-2, with 10 bases that match TRBD1. The read halts 4 residues ahead of the CDR3 end, with the missing end drawn from the germline J gene. CDR1 and CDR2 from the germline V gene are GKSSPN and SITVG. The CDR3 contains 15 residues. The V segment lost 1 base and the J segment 3 bases; nucleotides outside the gene matches: 5.

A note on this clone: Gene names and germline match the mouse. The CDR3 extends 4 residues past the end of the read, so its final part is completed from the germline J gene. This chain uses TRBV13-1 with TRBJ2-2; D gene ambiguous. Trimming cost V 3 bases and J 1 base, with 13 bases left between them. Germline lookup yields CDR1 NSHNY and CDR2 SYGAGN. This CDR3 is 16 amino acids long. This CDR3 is CASSGSLSQNTGQLYF. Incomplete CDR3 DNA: TGTGCCAGCAGTGGGTCCCTGAGCCAAAACACCGGG.

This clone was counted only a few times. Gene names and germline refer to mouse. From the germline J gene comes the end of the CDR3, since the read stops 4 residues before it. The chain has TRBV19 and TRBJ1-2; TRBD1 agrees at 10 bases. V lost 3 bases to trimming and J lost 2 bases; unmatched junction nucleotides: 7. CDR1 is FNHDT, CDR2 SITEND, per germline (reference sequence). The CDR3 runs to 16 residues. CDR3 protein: CASSKLPGQGNSDYTF. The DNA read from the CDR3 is TGTGCCAGCAGTAAACTCCCGGGACAGGGGAACTCC.

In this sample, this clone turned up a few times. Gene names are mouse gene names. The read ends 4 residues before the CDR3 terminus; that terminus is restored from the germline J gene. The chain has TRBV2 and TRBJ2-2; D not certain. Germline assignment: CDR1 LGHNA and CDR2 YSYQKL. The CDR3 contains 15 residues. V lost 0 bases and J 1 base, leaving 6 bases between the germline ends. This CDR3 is CASSQDSQNTGQLYF. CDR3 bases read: TGTGCCAGCAGCCAAGACAGCCAAAACACCGGG.

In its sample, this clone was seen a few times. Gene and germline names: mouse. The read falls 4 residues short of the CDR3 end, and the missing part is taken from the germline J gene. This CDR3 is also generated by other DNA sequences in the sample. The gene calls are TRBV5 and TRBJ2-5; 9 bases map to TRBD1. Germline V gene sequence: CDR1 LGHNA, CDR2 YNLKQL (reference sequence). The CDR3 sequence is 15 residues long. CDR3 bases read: TGTGCCAGCAGCCAAGAGGGACAGGGAGGGGAC. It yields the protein CASSQEGQGGD. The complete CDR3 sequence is CASSQEGQGGDTQYF.

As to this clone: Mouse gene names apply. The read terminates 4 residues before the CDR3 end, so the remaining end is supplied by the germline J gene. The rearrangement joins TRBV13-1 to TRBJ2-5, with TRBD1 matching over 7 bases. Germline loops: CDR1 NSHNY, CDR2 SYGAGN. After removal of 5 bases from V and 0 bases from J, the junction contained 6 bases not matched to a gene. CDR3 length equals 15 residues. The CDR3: CASRKGQLNQDTQYF. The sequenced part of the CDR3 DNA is TGTGCCAGCAGGAAGGGACAGCTTAACCAAGAC.

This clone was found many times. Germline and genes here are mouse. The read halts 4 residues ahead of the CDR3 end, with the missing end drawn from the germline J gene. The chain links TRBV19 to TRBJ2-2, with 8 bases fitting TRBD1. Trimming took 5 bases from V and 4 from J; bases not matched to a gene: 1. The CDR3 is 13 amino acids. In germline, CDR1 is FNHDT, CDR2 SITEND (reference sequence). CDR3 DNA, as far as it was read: TGTGCCAGCAGGACAGGGGTCACCGGG. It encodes CASRTGVTG. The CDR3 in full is CASRTGVTGQLYF.

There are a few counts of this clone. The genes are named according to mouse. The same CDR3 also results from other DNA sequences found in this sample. The CDR3 spells CAWSLWGARAETLYF. Partial CDR3 DNA: TGTGCCTGGAGTCTATGGGGGGCGCGGGCAGAA. This sequence joins TRBV31 and TRBJ2-3, with a possible D match to TRBD2 (7 bases). The CDR3 extends 4 residues past the end of the read, so its final part is completed from the germline J gene. The CDR3 sequence is 15 residues long. Trimming pared 0 bases from V and 3 bases from J, leaving 13 bases between. The germline V gene encodes CDR1 GKSSPN and CDR2 SITVG.

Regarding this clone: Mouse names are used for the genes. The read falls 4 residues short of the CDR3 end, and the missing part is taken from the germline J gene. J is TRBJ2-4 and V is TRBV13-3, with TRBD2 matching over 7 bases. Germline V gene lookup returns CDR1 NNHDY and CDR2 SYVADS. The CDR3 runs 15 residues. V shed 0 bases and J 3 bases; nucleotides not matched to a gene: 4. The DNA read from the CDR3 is TGTGCCAGCAGTGATGCACAACTGGGGCAAAAC. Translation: CASSDAQLGQN. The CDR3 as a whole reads CASSDAQLGQNTLYF.

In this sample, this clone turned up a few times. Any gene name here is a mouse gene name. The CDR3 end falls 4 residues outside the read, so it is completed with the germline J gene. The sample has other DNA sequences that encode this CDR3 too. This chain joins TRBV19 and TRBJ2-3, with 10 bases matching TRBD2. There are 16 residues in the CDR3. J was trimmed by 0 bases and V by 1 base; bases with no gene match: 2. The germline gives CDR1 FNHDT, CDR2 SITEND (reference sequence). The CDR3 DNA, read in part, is TGTGCCAGCAGTATAAGGACTGGGGGTAGTGCAGAA. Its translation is CASSIRTGGSAE. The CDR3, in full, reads CASSIRTGGSAETLYF.

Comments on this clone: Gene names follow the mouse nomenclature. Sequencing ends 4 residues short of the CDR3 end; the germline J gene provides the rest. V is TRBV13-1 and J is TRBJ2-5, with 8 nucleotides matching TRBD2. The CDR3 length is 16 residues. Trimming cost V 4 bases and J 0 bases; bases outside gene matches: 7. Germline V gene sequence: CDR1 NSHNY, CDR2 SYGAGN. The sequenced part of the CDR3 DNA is TGTGCCAGCAGTTCTCACTGGGGGTCTAACCAAGAC. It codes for CASSSHWGSNQD. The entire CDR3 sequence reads CASSSHWGSNQDTQYF.

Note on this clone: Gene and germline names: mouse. The sequenced part of the CDR3 DNA is TGTGCCAGGGGACTGGGCAACACCGGG. Translation gives CARGLGNTG. The CDR3, in full, reads CARGLGNTGQLYF. The V call is TRBV13-1, the J call TRBJ2-2; 9 bases align to TRBD2. With the read ending 4 residues before the CDR3 end, the germline J gene is used to fill in that end. J lost 2 bases, V lost 8 bases, and 1 base had no gene match. This CDR3 contains 13 residues. Germline V gene sequence: CDR1 NSHNY, CDR2 SYGAGN.

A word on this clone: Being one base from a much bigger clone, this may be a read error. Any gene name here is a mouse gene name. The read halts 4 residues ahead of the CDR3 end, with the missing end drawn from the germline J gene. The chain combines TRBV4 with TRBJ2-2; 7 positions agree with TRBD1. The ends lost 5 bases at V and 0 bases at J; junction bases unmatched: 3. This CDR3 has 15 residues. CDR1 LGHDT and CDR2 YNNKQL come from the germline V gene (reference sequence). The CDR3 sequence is CASSAGTANTGQLYF. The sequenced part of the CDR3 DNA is TGTGCCAGCAGCGCCGGGACAGCAAACACCGGG. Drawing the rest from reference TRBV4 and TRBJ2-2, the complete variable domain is ETAVFQTPNYHVTQVGNEVSFNCKQTLGHDTMYWYKQDSKKLLKIMFSYNNKQLIVNETVPRRFSPQSSDKAHLNLRIKSVEPEDSAVYLCASSAGTANTGQLYFGEGSKLTVL.

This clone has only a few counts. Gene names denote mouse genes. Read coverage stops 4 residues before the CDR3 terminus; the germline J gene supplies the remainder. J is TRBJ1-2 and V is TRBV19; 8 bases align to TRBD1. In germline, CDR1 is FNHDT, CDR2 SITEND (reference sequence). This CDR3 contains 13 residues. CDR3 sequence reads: CASSINRGSDYTF. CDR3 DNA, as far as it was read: TGTGCCAGCAGTATAAACAGGGGGTCC.

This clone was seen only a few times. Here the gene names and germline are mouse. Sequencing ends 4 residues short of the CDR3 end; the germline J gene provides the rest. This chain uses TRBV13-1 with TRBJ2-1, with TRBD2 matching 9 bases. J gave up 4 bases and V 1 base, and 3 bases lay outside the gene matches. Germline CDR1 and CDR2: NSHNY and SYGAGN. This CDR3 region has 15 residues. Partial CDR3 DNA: TGTGCCAGCAGTGATCCCGGGACTGGGTATGCT. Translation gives CASSDPGTGYA. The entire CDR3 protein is CASSDPGTGYAEQFF.

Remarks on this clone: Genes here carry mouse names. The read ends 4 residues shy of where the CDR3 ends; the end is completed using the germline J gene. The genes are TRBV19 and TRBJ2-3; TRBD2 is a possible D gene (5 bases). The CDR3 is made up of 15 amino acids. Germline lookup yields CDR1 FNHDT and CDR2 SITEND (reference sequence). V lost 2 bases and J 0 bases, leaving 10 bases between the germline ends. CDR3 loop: CASSMRRTSAETLYF. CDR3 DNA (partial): TGTGCCAGCAGTATGCGCAGGACTAGTGCAGAA.

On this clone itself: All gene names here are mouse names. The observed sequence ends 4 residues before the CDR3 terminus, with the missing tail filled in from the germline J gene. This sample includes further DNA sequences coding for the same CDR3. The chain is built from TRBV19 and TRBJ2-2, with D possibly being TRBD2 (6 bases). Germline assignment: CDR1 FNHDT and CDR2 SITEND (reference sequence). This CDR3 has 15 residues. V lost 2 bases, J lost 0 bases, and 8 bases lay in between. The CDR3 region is CASSIPGANTGQLYF. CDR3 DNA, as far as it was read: TGTGCCAGCAGTATCCCTGGGGCAAACACCGGG. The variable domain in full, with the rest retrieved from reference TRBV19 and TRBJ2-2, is GGIITQTPKFLIGQEGQKLTLKCQQNFNHDTMYWYRQDSGKGLRLIYYSITENDLQKGDLSEGYDASREKKSSFSLTVTSAQKNEMAVFLCASSIPGANTGQLYFGEGSKLTVL.

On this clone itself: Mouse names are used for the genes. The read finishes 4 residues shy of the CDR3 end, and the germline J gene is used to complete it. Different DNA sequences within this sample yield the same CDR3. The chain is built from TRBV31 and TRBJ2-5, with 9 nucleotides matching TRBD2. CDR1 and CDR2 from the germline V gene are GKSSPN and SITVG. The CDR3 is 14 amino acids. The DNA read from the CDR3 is TGTGCCTGGAGTCTTGGGGGGGCCGGCGAC. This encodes CAWSLGGAGD. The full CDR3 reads CAWSLGGAGDTQYF.

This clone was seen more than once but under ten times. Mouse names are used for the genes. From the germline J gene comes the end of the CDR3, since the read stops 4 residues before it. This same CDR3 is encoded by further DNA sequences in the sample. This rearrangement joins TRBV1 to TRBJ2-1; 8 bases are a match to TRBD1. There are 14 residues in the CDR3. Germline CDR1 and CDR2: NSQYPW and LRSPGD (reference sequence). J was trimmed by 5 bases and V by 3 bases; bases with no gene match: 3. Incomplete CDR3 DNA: TGCACCTGCAGTGCCGGGACAGGAGATGCT. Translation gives CTCSAGTGDA. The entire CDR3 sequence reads CTCSAGTGDAEQFF.

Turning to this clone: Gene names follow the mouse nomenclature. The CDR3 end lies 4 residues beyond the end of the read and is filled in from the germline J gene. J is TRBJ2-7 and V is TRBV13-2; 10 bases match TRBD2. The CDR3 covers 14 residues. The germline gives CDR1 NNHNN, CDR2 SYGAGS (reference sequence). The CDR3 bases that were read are TGTGCCAGCGGTGATCCCTGGGGGGGCGAT. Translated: CASGDPWGGD. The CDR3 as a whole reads CASGDPWGGDEQYF.

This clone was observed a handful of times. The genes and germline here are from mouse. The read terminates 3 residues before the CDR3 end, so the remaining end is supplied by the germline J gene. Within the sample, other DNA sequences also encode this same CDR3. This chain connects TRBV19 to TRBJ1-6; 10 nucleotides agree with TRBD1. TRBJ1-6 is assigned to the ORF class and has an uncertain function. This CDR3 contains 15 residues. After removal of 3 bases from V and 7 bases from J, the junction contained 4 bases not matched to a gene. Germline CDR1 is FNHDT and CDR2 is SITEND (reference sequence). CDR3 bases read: TGTGCCAGCAGTAGACAGGGGGCGGGAAATTCGCCC. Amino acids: CASSRQGAGNSP. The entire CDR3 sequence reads CASSRQGAGNSPLYF.

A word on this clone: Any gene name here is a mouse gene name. CDR3 sequence: CASSQPGLPQDTQYF. The covered CDR3 bases are TGTGCCAGCAGCCAACCGGGACTGCCTCAAGAC. The chain uses TRBV5 and TRBJ2-5, with 7 bases identical to TRBD2. Sequencing ends 4 residues short of the CDR3 end; the germline J gene provides the rest. The V gene end was trimmed by 2 bases and the J gene end by 3 bases; junction bases not matched to a gene: 5. Germline V gene lookup returns CDR1 LGHNA and CDR2 YNLKQL (reference sequence). The CDR3 loop spans 15 amino acids.

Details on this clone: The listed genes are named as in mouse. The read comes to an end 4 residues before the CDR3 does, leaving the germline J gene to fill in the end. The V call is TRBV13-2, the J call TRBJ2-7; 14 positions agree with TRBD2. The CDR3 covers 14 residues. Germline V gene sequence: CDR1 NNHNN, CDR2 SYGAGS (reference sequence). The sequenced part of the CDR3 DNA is TGTGCCAGCGCCGGGACTGGGGGGGCTTAT. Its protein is CASAGTGGAY. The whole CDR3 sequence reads CASAGTGGAYEQYF.